This passage covers 15 T cell receptor beta chains from one sample sequenced in a study of glioma-infiltrating T cells. Using RNA template, CDR3s of TCR alpha and beta were amplified with iRepertoire arm-PCR. Each CDR3 protein is one row after TCRdb ran MiXCR on the multiplex PCR reads. This table has around 190,000 distinct CDR3 sequences, 32% appearing once. Input material: glioma tissue, nonneoplastic brain tissue, or PBMCs (not recorded which). Receptors were obtained from a human donor with low-grade glioma or glioblastoma, undergoing nonglioma brain surgery, or in good health (not recorded which).

This clonotype was counted at least ten times. The rearrangement joins TRBV6-1 to TRBJ2-5; 10 bases are shared with TRBD1. Germline V gene data show CDR1 as MNHNS and CDR2 as SASEGT. The CDR3 runs to 15 residues. V was pared by 8 bases and J by 5 bases, with 11 bases of the junction left unmatched. CDR3 nucleotides: TGTGCCAGCTTAACGGACAGGGGGACCCGGGAGACCCAGTACTTC. Translation gives CASLTDRGTRETQYF.

This clonotype was seen ten or more times. The V gene is TRBV3-1, the J gene TRBJ2-7; the match to TRBD2 covers 11 bases. Germline V CDR1 and CDR2: LGHDT, YNNKEL (reference sequence). This CDR3 is built from 14 residues. With V trimmed by 8 bases and J by 9 bases, 12 bases remained unmatched. The CDR3 spells CASSGTSGLRWQYF. Written as DNA, the CDR3 is TGTGCCAGCTCCGGGACTAGCGGCCTACGATGGCAGTACTTC.

J is TRBJ1-3 and V is TRBV6-1; 11 nucleotides line up with TRBD1. Germline CDR1 and CDR2: MNHNS and SASEGT. J lost 10 bases, V lost 7 bases, and 15 bases had no gene match. This CDR3 is 16 amino acids long. This CDR3 reads CASTQSRDRGVNTIYF. DNA for the CDR3: TGTGCCAGCACCCAGTCGAGGGACAGGGGGGTAAATACCATATATTTT.

As for this clonotype: An end of the junction differs from the germline gene, which may be a read error. The chain has TRBV7-8 and TRBJ2-7; D gene ambiguous. From germline, CDR1 is SGHVS and CDR2 FQNEAQ. The CDR3 is 12 amino acids. The CDR3 DNA follows: TGCGCCAGCAGGCAAGATGGGCTCGAGCAGTACTTC. Amino acids: CASRQDGLEQYF.

This clonotype was counted at least ten times. The CDR3 loop is CASSSVPDRFETQYF. The CDR3 region has the DNA TGTGCCAGCAGCTCTGTCCCGGACAGGTTCGAGACCCAGTACTTC. The genes are TRBV7-2 and TRBJ2-5; 7 positions match TRBD1. The CDR3 loop spans 15 amino acids. Germline assignment: CDR1 SGHTA and CDR2 FQGNSA. Losses at the gene ends were 4 bases for V and 5 bases for J; bases not matched to a gene: 10.

At least ten counts were recorded for this clonotype. The chain combines TRBV24-1 with TRBJ1-2, with a tentative D call TRBD1 (6 bases). V was trimmed by 4 bases and J by 5 bases, leaving 13 bases between them. Germline V gene data show CDR1 as KGHDR and CDR2 as SFDVKD. CDR3 length equals 14 residues. CDR3 DNA sequence: TGTGCCACCAGTGACGACAGGTCCCCTTATGGCTACACCTTC. This translates into CATSDDRSPYGYTF.

This clonotype was counted at least ten times. The V and J genes are TRBV25-1 and TRBJ2-3; 7 nucleotides match TRBD1. The CDR3 consists of 15 residues. J was trimmed by 2 bases and V by 3 bases; bases with no gene match: 5. The germline V gene encodes CDR1 MGHDK and CDR2 SYGVNS. The CDR3: CASSDPRGYTDTQYF. The DNA of the CDR3 is TGTGCCAGCAGTGACCCCAGGGGGTACACAGATACGCAGTATTTT.

This clonotype came up many times. The chain joins TRBV11-2 to TRBJ2-3; D is unclear. Germline CDR1 reads SGHAT; CDR2 reads FQNNGV. The CDR3 is made up of 12 amino acids. Trimming removed 6 bases at V and 5 bases at J, with 9 bases between. This CDR3 reads CASRRTQDTQYF. CDR3 DNA sequence: TGTGCCAGCAGGCGGACCCAAGATACGCAGTATTTT.

The gene calls are TRBV5-1 and TRBJ2-3; no reliable D call. The CDR3 contains 12 residues. The germline V gene encodes CDR1 SGHRS and CDR2 YFSETQ. Trimming took off 1 base at V and 6 bases at J, with 6 bases between the two ends. CDR3: CASSLPDDTQYF. The CDR3 nucleotides read TGCGCCAGCAGCTTGCCCGACGATACGCAGTATTTT.

This clonotype has a count of ten or more. The chain recombines TRBV20-1 with TRBJ2-7, with a weak D call TRBD2 (6 bases). Deletions cut 3 bases from V and 7 bases from J, with 13 bases between. The germline gives CDR1 DFQATT, CDR2 SNEGSKA (reference sequence). The CDR3 is made up of 12 amino acids. The CDR3 loop is CSASWGDGEQYF. The DNA of the CDR3 is TGCAGTGCTAGCTGGGGGGACGGGGAGCAGTACTTC.

Turning to this clonotype: A much larger clone differs by one base, so this may be a read error. The V gene is TRBV3-1, the J gene TRBJ1-1; D is possibly TRBD1 (5 bases). Germline V gene sequence: CDR1 LGHDT, CDR2 YNNKEL (reference sequence). With 2 bases removed from V and 3 bases from J, the gap between germline ends came to 22 bases. This CDR3 region has 18 residues. The CDR3 loop reads CASSQKVPLEDIDTEAFF. In nucleotides, the CDR3 is TGTGCCAGCAGCCAAAAGGTACCCCTCGAGGACATAGACACTGAAGCTTTCTTT.

This clonotype was counted at least ten times. The gene calls are TRBV28 and TRBJ2-7, with D perhaps matching TRBD1 (5 bases). Germline V gene lookup returns CDR1 MDHEN and CDR2 SYDVKM. V was pared by 4 bases and J by 2 bases, with 9 bases between. The CDR3 covers 13 residues. CDR3 amino acids: CASSWQGPYEQYF. CDR3 nucleotide sequence: TGTGCCAGCAGTTGGCAGGGTCCCTACGAGCAGTACTTC.

The V and J genes are TRBV20-1 and TRBJ2-1; the D call may be TRBD1 or TRBD2 (6 bases each). CDR1 and CDR2 from the germline V gene are DFQATT and SNEGSKA (reference sequence). V was cut by 6 bases and J by 9 bases, with 24 bases left in between. This CDR3 has 15 residues. CDR3 coding DNA: TGCAGTGCCACGGTGTCGACTAGGGGGAGACCTGAGCAGTTCTTC. As protein: CSATVSTRGRPEQFF.

V gene TRBV18 combines with J gene TRBJ2-7; TRBD1 is a possible D gene (6 bases). Trimming cost V 5 bases and J 5 bases, with 13 bases left between them. The germline CDR1 and CDR2 sequences are KGHSH and LQKENI. The CDR3 has 13 residues. CDR3 nucleotide sequence: TGTGCCAGCTCAGGGGGCATAGTAGACGAGCAGTACTTC. Amino acid sequence: CASSGGIVDEQYF.

This clonotype was observed many times. This chain links TRBV29-1 with TRBJ1-2; D is unresolved. CDR1 SQVTM and CDR2 ANQGSEA come from the germline V gene. With 5 bases removed from V and 4 bases from J, the gap between germline ends came to 8 bases. The CDR3 length is 11 residues. CDR3 protein: CSVKVSYGYTF. The DNA for the CDR3 is TGCAGCGTTAAGGTATCCTATGGCTACACCTTC.